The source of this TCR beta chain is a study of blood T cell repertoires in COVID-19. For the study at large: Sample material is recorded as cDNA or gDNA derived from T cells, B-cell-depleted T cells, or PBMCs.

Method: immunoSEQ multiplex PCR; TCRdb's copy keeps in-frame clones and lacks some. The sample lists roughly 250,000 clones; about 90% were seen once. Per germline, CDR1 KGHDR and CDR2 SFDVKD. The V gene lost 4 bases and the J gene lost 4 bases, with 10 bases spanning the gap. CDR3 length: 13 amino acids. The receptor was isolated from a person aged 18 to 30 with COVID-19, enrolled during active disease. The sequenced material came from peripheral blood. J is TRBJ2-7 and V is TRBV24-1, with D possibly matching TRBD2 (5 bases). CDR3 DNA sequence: TGTGCCACCAGTGACGCATCGGGGTACGAGCAGTACTTC. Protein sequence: CATSDASGYEQYF.